This passage covers 11 T cell receptor beta chains from one sample sequenced in a study of cytomegalovirus exposure and HLA in healthy donors. PCR amplification relied on 60 Vbeta primers (plus 13 Jbeta primers). Sequencing was performed with immunoSEQ multiplex PCR; in TCRdb, only in-frame clones are kept and a portion is missing. This table holds about 140,000 clones, approximately 80% found once. The sequencing sample was made of PBMCs. The receptors derive from a woman aged 40 to 55 in good health and CMV-seropositive.

The V gene is TRBV29-1, the J gene TRBJ2-1; 12 bases line up with TRBD2. V trimming: 6 bases; J trimming: 10 bases; junction bases outside the gene matches: 7. CDR1 is SQVTM and CDR2 is ANQGSEA in the germline V gene. The CDR3 covers 13 residues. CDR3 amino acids: CSVTSGRTGEQFF. CDR3 coding DNA: TGCAGCGTCACTAGCGGGAGGACCGGCGAGCAGTTCTTC.

The count of this clone is one. This chain uses TRBV9 with TRBJ2-7; D might be TRBD2 (5 bases). The CDR3 spans 13 residues. Germline values: CDR1 SGDLS, CDR2 YYNGEE. Deletions cut 8 bases from V and 3 bases from J, with 15 bases between. Written as DNA, the CDR3 is TGTGCCAGTATACCTCAGGAGGTCTACGAGCAGTACTTC. It yields the protein CASIPQEVYEQYF.

The chain carries TRBV7-9 and TRBJ1-2; no clear D gene. The CDR3 consists of 14 residues. The V end was cut by 1 base, the J end by 5 bases, with 11 bases between. Per germline, CDR1 SEHNR and CDR2 FQNEAQ (reference sequence). In nucleotides, the CDR3 is TGTGCCAGCAGCTTAGACTTGGCGGTTTATGGCTACACCTTC. The encoded protein is CASSLDLAVYGYTF.

This clone came up once. The CDR3 region has the DNA TGTGCCATCAGCCGGGACAGGAGATATAGCAATCAGCCCCAGCATTTT. Residues: CAISRDRRYSNQPQHF. The chain is built from TRBV10-3 and TRBJ1-5, with 8 nucleotides matching TRBD1. Germline trimming cut 6 bases from V and 0 bases from J; bases unmatched to any gene: 7. The CDR3 length is 16 residues. Germline assignment: CDR1 ENHRY and CDR2 SYGVKD.

This sequence joins TRBV30 and TRBJ2-2, with D unclear. V gave up 0 bases and J gave up 4 bases, with 6 bases separating them. Looked up from germline, CDR1 is GTSNPN and CDR2 is SVGIG (reference sequence). The CDR3 has 13 residues. As DNA, the CDR3 is TGTGCCTGGAGTGTGTCCCTCACCGGGGAGCTGTTTTTT. Its translation is CAWSVSLTGELFF.

The chain carries TRBV11-2 and TRBJ2-7; 7 nucleotides align to TRBD1. V lost 5 bases and J lost 4; bases outside the gene matches: 17. Germline V CDR1 and CDR2: SGHAT, FQNNGV. The CDR3 contains 17 residues. Written as DNA, the CDR3 is TGTGCCAGCAGCCTATGGACAGGCCCTCGCTTGTCGTACGAGCAGTACTTC. Encoded protein: CASSLWTGPRLSYEQYF.

CDR3 sequence (DNA): TGTGCCAGCAGGTTTGGGGTCGGGGGAGTCTACGAGCAGTACTTC. It yields the protein CASRFGVGGVYEQYF. The rearrangement links TRBV5-8 to TRBJ2-7, with D possibly being TRBD2 (6 bases). The CDR3 has 15 residues. Germline CDR1 is SGHTS and CDR2 is YDEGEE. V was pared by 5 bases and J by 3 bases, with 18 bases between.

Only a few counts were recorded for this clone. CDR3 sequence: CASSLGQGDEKLFF. CDR3 nucleotide sequence: TGTGCCAGCAGCTTGGGACAGGGGGATGAAAAACTGTTTTTT. This chain connects TRBV7-9 to TRBJ1-4; 11 bases are shared with TRBD1. The CDR3 is 14 amino acids. The V segment lost 3 bases and the J segment 6 bases; nucleotides outside the gene matches: 0. The V gene's germline CDR1 is SEHNR and CDR2 FQNEAQ (reference sequence).

The chain couples TRBV7-2 to TRBJ2-5; 9 bases are a match to TRBD2. Germline CDR1 SGHTA, CDR2 FQGNSA. CDR3 length equals 16 residues. V lost 5 bases and J lost 6; bases outside the gene matches: 13. The CDR3 DNA is TGTGCCAGCAGCCCTTGGCCGCGGGAGGGAAAAAAGACCCAGTACTTC. Protein sequence: CASSPWPREGKKTQYF.

This clone has more than one count but fewer than ten. V and J are TRBV18 and TRBJ1-1; D unresolved. The CDR3 extends over 13 amino acids. V lost 2 bases to trimming and J lost 5 bases, with 9 bases between them. Looked up from germline, CDR1 is KGHSH and CDR2 is LQKENI. For the CDR3, the DNA is TGTGCCAGCTCACCAGTAGCCGGGACTGAAGCTTTCTTT. This gives the protein CASSPVAGTEAFF.

The chain employs TRBV5-6 and TRBJ2-1; 8 nucleotides align to TRBD2. The V gene end was trimmed by 0 bases and the J gene end by 6 bases; junction bases not matched to a gene: 8. The CDR3 length is 16 residues. CDR1 and CDR2 from the germline V gene are SGHDT and YYEEEE. CDR3 region: CASSLAGRGGLNEQFF. The CDR3 bases are TGTGCCAGCAGCTTGGCCGGTCGGGGGGGACTCAATGAGCAGTTCTTC.